This T cell receptor (beta chain) was recovered during a study of beta chain features in type 1 diabetes. This clone has a handful of counts. Its target is not known. The CDR3 sequence is 15 residues long. Germline CDR1 GTSNPN, CDR2 SVGIG (reference sequence). Trimming removed 1 base from V and 4 bases from J; junction bases left unmatched: 9. The isolated RNA, all of it, was reverse transcribed, so expressed TCRB transcripts were what got sequenced. Libraries were prepared by immunoSEQ multiplex PCR; TCRdb keeps only in-frame clonotypes and omits some of them. This repertoire shows 350,000 to 450,000 clones, around 12% found once; its top ten account for about 0.01%. The study's findings and limits: The study found moderately but significantly shorter TCRB CDR3s in all four CD4+ subsets of Type 1 diabetes patients. Although PCR might favor shorter templates, it would do so equally in patients and controls.

Sample: naive CD4+ T cells from blood. The J gene is TRBJ2-5, the V gene TRBV30; 7 bases line up with TRBD2. The clonotype was recovered from a woman aged 18-30 years with type 1 diabetes. The CDR3 nucleotides are TGTGCCTGGAGTGACCCGAGGCGCGGGGGAGAGACCCAGTACTTC. It is translated as CAWSDPRRGGETQYF.